This T cell receptor beta chain was found in a study of cytomegalovirus exposure and HLA in healthy donors. Study-level points and caveats: Solely CMV serostatus was available to characterize immune exposure. Fewer N-insertions (relative to the roughly 700-donor mean) were reportedly seen in an Asian-associated ancestry cluster in a later analysis.

Germline CDR1 reads MGHRA; CDR2 reads YSYEKL. The CDR3 has 16 residues. On this clone itself: Its antigen is as yet unknown.

Healthy bone marrow donors made up the donor group. The donors, nominally healthy at sampling, likely had unrecorded immune exposures. The study ran its PCR with 60 Vbeta and 13 Jbeta primers. Some clones are missing from TCRdb's copy, which holds only in-frame ones; the method was immunoSEQ multiplex PCR. The table shows under 150,000 clones, with 82% occurring only once. The sequencing input was PBMCs. The receptor was isolated from a male donor in good health and CMV-seronegative. The gene calls are TRBV4-1 and TRBJ2-5, with D possibly being TRBD2 (5 bases). The DNA end is a closer match to TRBJ2-7, so the J assignment may be wrong. The CDR3: CASSQALLAYGYEQYF. In DNA, the CDR3 is TGCGCCAGCAGCCAAGCCCTATTAGCGTATGGCTACGAGCAGTACTTC.